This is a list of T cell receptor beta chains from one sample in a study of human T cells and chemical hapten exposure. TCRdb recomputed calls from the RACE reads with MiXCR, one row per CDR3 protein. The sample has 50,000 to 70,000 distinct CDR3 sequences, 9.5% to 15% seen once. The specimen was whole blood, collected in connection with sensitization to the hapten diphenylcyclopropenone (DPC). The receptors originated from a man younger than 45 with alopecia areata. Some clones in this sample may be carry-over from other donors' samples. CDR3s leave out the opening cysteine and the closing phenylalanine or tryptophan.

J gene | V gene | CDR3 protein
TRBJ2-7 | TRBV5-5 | ASSARRDASYEQY
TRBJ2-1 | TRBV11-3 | ASSLQGGTLSYNEQF
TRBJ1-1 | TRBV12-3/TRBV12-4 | ASRGDRGTEAF
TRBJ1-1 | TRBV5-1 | ASSLLPENTEAF
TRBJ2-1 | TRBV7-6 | ASSFSDTGTSVYNEQF
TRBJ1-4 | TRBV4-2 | ASSQDPGRDEKLF
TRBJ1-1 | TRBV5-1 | ASSGTGFPEAF
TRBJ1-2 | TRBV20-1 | SARRDGYT
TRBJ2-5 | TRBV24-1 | ATSRPGGPAETQY
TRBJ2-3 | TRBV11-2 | ASRLAGGSTDTQY
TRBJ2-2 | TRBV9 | ASNSENTGELF
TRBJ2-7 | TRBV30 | AFRLRAAYEQY
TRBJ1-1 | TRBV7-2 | ASSQEYTEAF
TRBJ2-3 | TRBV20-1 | SATLQGYTDTQY
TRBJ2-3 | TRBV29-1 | STNTDTQY
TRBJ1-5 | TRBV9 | ASNLNGQGNQPQH
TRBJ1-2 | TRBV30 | AWTPITRRGYGYT
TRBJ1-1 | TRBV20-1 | SARLDRVIAEAF
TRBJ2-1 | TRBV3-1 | ASSQGPGGYNEQF
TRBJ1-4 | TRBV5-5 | ASSWGQGDEKLF
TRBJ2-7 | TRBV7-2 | ASSLGRALSYEQY
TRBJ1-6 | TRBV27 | ASSLSRQGIYNSPLH
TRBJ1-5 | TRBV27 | ASSLSGTDQPQH
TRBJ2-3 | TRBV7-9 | ASSLTPSGGGAKDTQY
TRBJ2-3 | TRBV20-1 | SARGSGGPVTSTDTQY
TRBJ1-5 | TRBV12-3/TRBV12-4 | ASSLFEGRQDHNQPQH
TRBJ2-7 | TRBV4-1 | ASSQGGVPGSSYEQY
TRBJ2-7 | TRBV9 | ASSPRGQGYYEQY
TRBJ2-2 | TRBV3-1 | ASTQGIGELF
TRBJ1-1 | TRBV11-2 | ASSLRTGETEAF
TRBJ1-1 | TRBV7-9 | ASIQLRGAANTEAF
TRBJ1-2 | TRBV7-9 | ASSPFDRGTYGYT
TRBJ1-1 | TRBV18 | ASSPPLRAQTTEAF
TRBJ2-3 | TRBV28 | ASSPRGDSTDTQY
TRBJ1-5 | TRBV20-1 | SARTGSGDQPQH
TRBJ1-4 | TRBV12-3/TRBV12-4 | ASTLGDRGAPKLF
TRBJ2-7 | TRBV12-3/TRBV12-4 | ASSLGTGLSD
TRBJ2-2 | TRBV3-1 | ASSPDTGELF
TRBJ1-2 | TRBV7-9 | ASSHGGGYT
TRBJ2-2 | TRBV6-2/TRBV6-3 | ASSYSSANTGELF
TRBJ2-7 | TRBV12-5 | ASGLADSGRMD
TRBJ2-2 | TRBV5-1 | ASSTGQVDAGELF
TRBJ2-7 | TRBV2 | ASSPTGDYEQY
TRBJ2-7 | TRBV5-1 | ASSGRQGAVYEQY
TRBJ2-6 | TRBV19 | ASTPLSGANVLT
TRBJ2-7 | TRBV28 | ASSSRQGTYEQY
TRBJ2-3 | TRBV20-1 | SARSGTDTDTQY
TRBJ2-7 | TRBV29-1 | SVAAQGIDEQY
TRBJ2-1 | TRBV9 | ASSVGNTGGEQF
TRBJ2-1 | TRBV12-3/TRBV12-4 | ASSLLAGVTYNEQF
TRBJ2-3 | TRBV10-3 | AISERGPPTDTQY